This T cell receptor beta chain was obtained from a study of cytomegalovirus exposure and HLA in healthy donors. Broader study findings: The authors listed 164 TCR beta chains as cytomegalovirus-associated. Many donors shared some public TCRs, even though most TCR sequences were rare. In a later analysis, at a false discovery rate of 0.05, under 20,000 TCR beta sequences were associated with HLA alleles. The analysis excluded some indistinguishable V segments, including TRBV6-2 and TRBV6-3.

PCR employed 60 Vbeta and 13 Jbeta primers. Using immunoSEQ multiplex PCR, the repertoire was profiled, and TCRdb retains in-frame clones only, with some absent. The table lists some 100,000 clones, 60% to 85% of them singletons. The CDR3 consists of 14 residues. CDR1 and CDR2 from the germline V gene are SGHDT and YYEEEE. J gave up 4 bases and V 4 bases, and 6 bases lay outside the gene matches. A note on this clone: The antigen remains unidentified.

The clonotype was recovered from a female donor in good health and CMV-seronegative. Sequenced material: PBMCs. The rearrangement uses TRBV5-6 and TRBJ2-7; 9 nucleotides match TRBD1. DNA for the CDR3: TGTGCCAGCAGCAGCACAGGGGGCCGGTACGAGCAGTACTTC. Protein: CASSSTGGRYEQYF. The variable domain in full, with the rest retrieved from reference TRBV5-6 and TRBJ2-7, is DAGVTQSPTHLIKTRGQQVTLRCSPKSGHDTVSWYQQALGQGPQFIFQYYEEEERQRGNFPDRFSGHQFPNYSSELNVNALLLGDSALYLCASSSTGGRYEQYFGPGTRLTVT.